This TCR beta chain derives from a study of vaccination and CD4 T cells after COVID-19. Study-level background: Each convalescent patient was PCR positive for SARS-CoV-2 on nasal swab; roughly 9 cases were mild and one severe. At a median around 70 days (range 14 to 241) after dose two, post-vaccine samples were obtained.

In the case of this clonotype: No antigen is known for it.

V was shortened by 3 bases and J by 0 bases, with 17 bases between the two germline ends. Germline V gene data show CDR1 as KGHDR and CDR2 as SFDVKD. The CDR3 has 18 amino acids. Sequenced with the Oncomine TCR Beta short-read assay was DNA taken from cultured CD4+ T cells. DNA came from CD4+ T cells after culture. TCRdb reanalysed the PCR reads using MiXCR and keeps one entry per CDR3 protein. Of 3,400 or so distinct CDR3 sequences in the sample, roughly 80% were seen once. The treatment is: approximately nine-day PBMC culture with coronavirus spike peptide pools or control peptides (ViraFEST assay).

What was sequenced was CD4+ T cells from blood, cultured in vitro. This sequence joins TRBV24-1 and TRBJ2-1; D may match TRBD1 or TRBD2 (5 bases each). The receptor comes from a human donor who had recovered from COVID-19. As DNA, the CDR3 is TGTGCCACCAGTGATCCGCCCACCTCAGGGAGCTCCTACAATGAGCAGTTCTTC. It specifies CATSDPPTSGSSYNEQFF.